The 30 T cell receptor beta chains below all came from one sample that was sequenced in a study of CD8+ T cells in alopecia areata. The sample's treatment: oral pan-JAK inhibitor, 5-10 mg twice daily. RNA was isolated and reverse transcribed to cDNA, the sequencing template. TCRdb's table, derived via immunoSEQ multiplex PCR, lists solely in-frame clones and lacks some. The table has 200,000 to 250,000 clones, roughly 44% seen once. Specimen: CD4+ T cells sorted from blood, collected at roughly week 36, from a patient treated with tofacitinib. The source of these receptors is a human donor with alopecia areata.

The chain employs TRBV5-1 and TRBJ1-2, with TRBD1 identical over 7 bases. With 4 bases clipped from V and 8 bases from J, the junction kept 5 bases outside the gene matches. CDR3 length equals 12 residues. Germline CDR1 SGHRS, CDR2 YFSETQ. This CDR3 is CASSHRGGGYTF. In DNA form, the CDR3 reads TGCGCCAGCAGCCACAGGGGAGGAGGCTACACCTTC.

This chain uses TRBV18 with TRBJ2-1, with D perhaps TRBD2 (5 bases). Germline V gives CDR1 KGHSH, CDR2 LQKENI. This CDR3 has 17 amino acids. Trimming took 0 bases from V and 6 from J, leaving 18 bases between them. DNA for the CDR3: TGTGCCAGCTCACCACCACGTGGACTCTCGAGGTCCAATGAGCAGTTCTTC. As protein: CASSPPRGLSRSNEQFF.

This chain joins TRBV29-1 and TRBJ1-1; no reliable D call. V lost 8 bases and J lost 1, with 8 bases in between. CDR1 is SQVTM, CDR2 ANQGSEA, per germline. This CDR3 has 11 amino acids. The CDR3 here is CSLRSNTEAFF. As DNA, the CDR3 is TGCAGCTTAAGATCGAACACTGAAGCTTTCTTT. Full variable domain (outside the CDR3, taken from reference TRBV29-1 and TRBJ1-1): SAVISQKPSRDICQRGTSLTIQCQVDSQVTMMFWYRQQPGQSLTLIATANQGSEATYESGFVIDKFPISRPNLTFSTLTVSNMSPEDSSIYLCSLRSNTEAFFGQGTRLTVV.

This clone was counted between two and nine times. V is TRBV14 and J is TRBJ1-3; D remains ambiguous. The V end lost 2 bases, the J end lost 0 bases, and 11 bases lay between the germline ends. Germline V lookup: CDR1 SGHDN, CDR2 FVKESK. This CDR3 is built from 16 residues. DNA for the CDR3: TGTGCCAGCAGCCAATACCAGGCGGCCTCTGGAAACACCATATATTTT. This gives the protein CASSQYQAASGNTIYF.

This clone was observed a single time. The chain recombines TRBV18 with TRBJ2-7; 9 bases match TRBD2. V lost 8 bases and J lost 3; bases outside the gene matches: 23. CDR1 KGHSH and CDR2 LQKENI come from the germline V gene. The CDR3 consists of 19 residues. CDR3 residues: CASRTTPGLANSDGYEQYF. In DNA, the CDR3 is TGTGCCAGCCGAACCACGCCGGGACTAGCAAACTCTGATGGCTACGAGCAGTACTTC.

This clone was picked up a small number of times. V and J are TRBV30 and TRBJ2-5; the D gene is possibly TRBD2 (5 bases). From germline, CDR1 is GTSNPN and CDR2 SVGIG (reference sequence). The V end was cut by 7 bases, the J end by 1 base, with 7 bases between. CDR3 length: 11 amino acids. This chain's CDR3 is CASRGQETQYF. CDR3 DNA sequence: TGTGCCTCCCGGGGCCAAGAGACCCAGTACTTC.

This clone has just a few counts. V and J are TRBV28 and TRBJ2-2; 10 nucleotides line up with TRBD1. The germline gives CDR1 MDHEN, CDR2 SYDVKM. J lost 2 bases, V lost 5 bases, and 5 bases had no gene match. The CDR3 totals 16 residues. Here the CDR3 DNA reads TGTGCCAGCAGTGGGACAGGGGCACAAAACACCGGGGAGCTGTTTTTT. Its protein is CASSGTGAQNTGELFF.

This clone came up a few times. In DNA, the CDR3 is TGTGCCAGCAGCTTAGGGACCAGGGAGACCCAGTACTTC. It codes for CASSLGTRETQYF. The genes are TRBV5-8 and TRBJ2-5; D possibly uses TRBD1 or TRBD2 (5 bases each). Trimming took off 2 bases at V and 5 bases at J, with 10 bases between the two ends. Germline CDR1 is SGHTS and CDR2 is YDEGEE. The CDR3 runs to 13 residues.

The chain is built from TRBV18 and TRBJ1-2; TRBD1 matches 8 bases. CDR1 and CDR2 (germline): KGHSH, LQKENI. V was pared by 4 bases and J by 0 bases, with 10 bases of the junction left unmatched. This CDR3 comprises 17 residues. The CDR3 sequence: CASSLPQGARANYGYTF. DNA of the CDR3: TGTGCCAGCTCACTACCGCAGGGGGCGAGAGCTAACTATGGCTACACCTTC.

This clone was detected a few times. The rearrangement uses TRBV29-1 and TRBJ2-3, with D unresolved. This CDR3 comprises 15 residues. Deletions cut 3 bases from V and 4 bases from J, with 17 bases between. The germline CDR1 and CDR2 sequences are SQVTM and ANQGSEA. CDR3 in amino acids: CSVEGSHLSSDTQYF. DNA for the CDR3: TGCAGCGTTGAGGGCTCCCACCTTTCTTCAGATACGCAGTATTTT.

This clone appeared once. The chain has TRBV2 and TRBJ1-5; D ambiguous. CDR1 is SNHLY, CDR2 FYNNEI, per germline. Between the trimmed V and J ends, which lost 4 bases and 6 bases, there was a span of 10 bases. This CDR3 contains 13 residues. This CDR3 is CASSVSRPQPQHF. The CDR3 DNA reads TGTGCCAGCAGTGTTTCCCGGCCTCAGCCCCAGCATTTT.

The chain recombines TRBV5-1 with TRBJ2-1; 9 bases match TRBD1. Looked up from germline, CDR1 is SGHRS and CDR2 is YFSETQ. The CDR3 length is 16 residues. Trimming removed 4 bases from V and 6 bases from J; junction bases left unmatched: 11. The CDR3 is CASSTYRTGEGNEQFF. As DNA, the CDR3 is TGCGCCAGCAGCACGTACAGGACAGGGGAAGGCAATGAGCAGTTCTTC.

This clone occurred many times. The chain recombines TRBV27 with TRBJ2-3; D gene uncertain. Germline V CDR1 and CDR2: MNHEY, SMNVEV (reference sequence). Trimming took 2 bases from V and 5 from J, leaving 8 bases between them. The CDR3 contains 13 residues. The CDR3 nucleotides are TGTGCCAGCAGTTTAGGCCGTAAAGATACGCAGTATTTT. Its protein is CASSLGRKDTQYF.

The chain couples TRBV7-2 to TRBJ2-1; D ambiguous. Germline-derived CDR1 and CDR2 are SGHTA and FQGNSA. The CDR3 has 11 amino acids. Trimming removed 3 bases at V and 9 bases at J, with 6 bases between. The CDR3 reads CASSLRGEQFF. In nucleotides, the CDR3 is TGTGCCAGCAGCTTGCGCGGTGAGCAGTTCTTC.

The J gene is TRBJ2-3, the V gene TRBV30, with D maybe TRBD2 (5 bases). CDR1 GTSNPN and CDR2 SVGIG come from the germline V gene (reference sequence). Trimming took 0 bases from V and 5 from J, leaving 18 bases between them. The CDR3 runs to 16 residues. The CDR3 loop is CAWSVLGEGRGDTQYF. DNA for the CDR3: TGTGCCTGGAGTGTACTAGGCGAGGGCCGGGGAGATACGCAGTATTTT.

The chain combines TRBV5-4 with TRBJ2-7; TRBD1 might be the D (5 bases). The V end lost 6 bases, the J end lost 7 bases, and 20 bases lay between the germline ends. The CDR3 is 14 amino acids. Germline CDR1 is SGHNT and CDR2 is YYREEE (reference sequence). This CDR3 reads CASTKFGAIEEQYF. CDR3 coding DNA: TGTGCCAGCACCAAGTTTGGGGCGATCGAGGAGCAGTACTTC.

The gene calls are TRBV15 and TRBJ1-2; 9 nucleotides agree with TRBD1. Germline assignment: CDR1 LNHNV and CDR2 YYDKDF (reference sequence). The ends lost 6 bases at V and 6 bases at J; junction bases unmatched: 11. This CDR3 is built from 15 residues. The CDR3: CATRHGTGLQNGYTF. The CDR3 coding sequence is TGTGCCACCAGGCATGGGACAGGGCTGCAGAATGGCTACACCTTC.

This clone was detected only a few times. The chain combines TRBV7-9 with TRBJ1-2; D gene uncertain. The CDR3 is 14 amino acids. The germline V gene encodes CDR1 SEHNR and CDR2 FQNEAQ (reference sequence). The ends were cut back, 3 bases at V and 0 bases at J, with 8 bases in the middle. The DNA for the CDR3 is TGTGCCAGCAGCTTGCCGGGGACTAACTATGGCTACACCTTC. This encodes CASSLPGTNYGYTF. Combining the CDR3 with reference TRBV7-9 and TRBJ1-2 gives the whole variable domain DTGVSQNPRHKITKRGQNVTFRCDPISEHNRLYWYRQTLGQGPEFLTYFQNEAQLEKSRLLSDRFSAERPKGSFSTLEIQRTEQGDSAMYLCASSLPGTNYGYTFGSGTRLTVV.

This clone has more than one count but fewer than ten. The V and J genes are TRBV29-1 and TRBJ1-2; D is unresolved. The CDR3 runs 14 residues. Germline CDR1 and CDR2: SQVTM and ANQGSEA. The V end was cut by 5 bases, the J end by 4 bases, with 17 bases between. DNA of the CDR3: TGCAGCGTTACCACCCAGGCCCAGCTCTATGGCTACACCTTC. Translating gives CSVTTQAQLYGYTF.

The chain uses TRBV6-8 and TRBJ2-7, with TRBD2 identical over 7 bases. V gave up 2 bases and J gave up 9 bases; unmatched junction bases: 13. The CDR3 covers 15 residues. The germline V gene encodes CDR1 MNHGY and CDR2 SAAAGT. In DNA form, the CDR3 reads TGTGCCAGCAGTTACCGCTGGACTAGAGCAATCGCGCAGTACTTC. This translates into CASSYRWTRAIAQYF.

The chain joins TRBV2 to TRBJ2-7; a possible D gene is TRBD1 (6 bases). Between the trimmed V and J ends, which lost 11 bases and 0 bases, there was a span of 11 bases. CDR3 length equals 12 residues. Germline V gives CDR1 SNHLY, CDR2 FYNNEI. The CDR3 DNA reads TGTGCCGGGGGCCCGAGCTCCTACGAGCAGTACTTC. Translated: CAGGPSSYEQYF.

This rearrangement joins TRBV28 to TRBJ1-1; D remains unclear. Germline values: CDR1 MDHEN, CDR2 SYDVKM. V dropped 7 bases and J dropped 0 bases, with 3 bases sitting between them. The CDR3 length is 11 residues. CDR3 in amino acids: CASTLNTEAFF. CDR3 coding DNA: TGTGCCAGCACCCTGAACACTGAAGCTTTCTTT.

This chain uses TRBV6-1 with TRBJ2-6; D is perhaps TRBD2 (6 bases). CDR1 and CDR2 from the germline V gene are MNHNS and SASEGT. Trimming took 8 bases from V and 0 from J, leaving 11 bases between them. The CDR3 contains 15 residues. The CDR3 protein is CASQEGGSGANVLTF. The CDR3 bases are TGTGCCAGCCAGGAGGGAGGCTCTGGGGCCAACGTCCTGACTTTC.

This chain uses TRBV29-1 with TRBJ2-5; D remains ambiguous. Germline V gene sequence: CDR1 SQVTM, CDR2 ANQGSEA. V lost 8 bases to trimming and J lost 3 bases, with 16 bases between them. The CDR3 totals 13 residues. The CDR3: CSIGSLLKETQYF. CDR3 DNA sequence: TGCAGCATAGGATCTCTCCTGAAAGAGACCCAGTACTTC.

To note about this clone: The same CDR3 arises from other DNA sequences in this sample as well. This sequence joins TRBV4-2 and TRBJ2-5; unclear D gene. Germline CDR1 reads LGHNA; CDR2 reads YNFKEQ. This CDR3 is built from 12 residues. Trimming took 0 bases from V and 1 from J, leaving 0 bases between them. CDR3 nucleotide sequence: TGTGCCAGCAGCCAAGACCAAGAGACCCAGTACTTC. Translating it yields CASSQDQETQYF.

V is TRBV5-4 and J is TRBJ2-7, with 12 bases identical to TRBD2. CDR1 is SGHNT and CDR2 is YYREEE in the germline V gene (reference sequence). The CDR3 covers 16 residues. V dropped 1 base and J dropped 3; count of bases not matched to a gene: 5. As DNA, the CDR3 is TGTGCCAGCAGCTTGAGTCTAGCGGGAGGGTTCTACGAGCAGTACTTC. It translates to CASSLSLAGGFYEQYF.

This clone appeared a few times. The rearrangement links TRBV29-1 to TRBJ2-2, with D uncertain. The CDR3 consists of 12 residues. V lost 7 bases to trimming and J lost 1 base, with 7 bases between them. Germline V gene data show CDR1 as SQVTM and CDR2 as ANQGSEA. Here the CDR3 DNA reads TGCAGCGAACGAGAGAACACCGGGGAGCTGTTTTTT. Amino acid sequence: CSERENTGELFF.

The sample holds a few counts of this clone. The V call is TRBV11-2, the J call TRBJ2-1; 8 nucleotides align to TRBD2. CDR1 is SGHAT, CDR2 FQNNGV, per germline. This CDR3 spans 15 amino acids. The junction had 9 bases not matched to a gene; V was cut back by 3 bases and J by 8 bases. DNA for the CDR3: TGTGCCAGCAGCTTGCCCGGGACTAGTGTCTATGAGCAGTTCTTC. This codes for CASSLPGTSVYEQFF.

CDR3 loop: CASTTGGRGSYEQYF. The CDR3 DNA is TGTGCCAGCACCACAGGCGGGAGGGGATCCTACGAGCAGTACTTC. The chain carries TRBV13 and TRBJ2-7, with 9 bases fitting TRBD2. CDR1 PRHDT and CDR2 FYEKMQ come from the germline V gene (reference sequence). This CDR3 spans 15 amino acids. V lost 7 bases, J lost 1 base, and 8 bases stayed unmatched.

V gene TRBV28 combines with J gene TRBJ2-5; 7 bases match TRBD1. The ends lost 7 bases at V and 1 base at J; junction bases unmatched: 6. Germline CDR1 reads MDHEN; CDR2 reads SYDVKM. The CDR3 is 14 residues long. In nucleotides, the CDR3 is TGTGCCAGCACCACACAGGGGATCCAAGAGACCCAGTACTTC. Translating gives CASTTQGIQETQYF.